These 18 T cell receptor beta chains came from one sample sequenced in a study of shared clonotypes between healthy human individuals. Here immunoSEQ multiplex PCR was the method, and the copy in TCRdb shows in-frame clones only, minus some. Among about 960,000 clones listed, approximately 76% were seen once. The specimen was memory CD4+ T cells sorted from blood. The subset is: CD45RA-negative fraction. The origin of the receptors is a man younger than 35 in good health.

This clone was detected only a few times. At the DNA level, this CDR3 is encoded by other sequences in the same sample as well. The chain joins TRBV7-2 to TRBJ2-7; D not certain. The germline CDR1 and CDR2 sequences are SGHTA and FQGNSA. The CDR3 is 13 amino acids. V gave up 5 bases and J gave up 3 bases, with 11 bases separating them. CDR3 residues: CASSPRRSYEQYF. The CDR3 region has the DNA TGTGCCAGCAGCCCCCGACGGAGCTACGAGCAGTACTTC.

CDR3 protein: CASSPPGGGGNSPLHF. CDR3 coding DNA: TGTGCCAGCAGTCCGCCGGGGGGGGGCGGAAATTCACCCCTCCACTTT. The chain recombines TRBV28 with TRBJ1-6, with TRBD1 as a possible D gene (6 bases). The CDR3 is 16 amino acids. Trimming cost V 5 bases and J 7 bases, with 18 bases left between them. From germline, CDR1 is MDHEN and CDR2 SYDVKM.

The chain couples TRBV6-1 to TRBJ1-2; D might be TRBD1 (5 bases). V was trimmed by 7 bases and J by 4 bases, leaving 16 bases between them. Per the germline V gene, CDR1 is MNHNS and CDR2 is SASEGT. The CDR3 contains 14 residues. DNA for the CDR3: TGTGCCAGCAATAGTCAGGGAGGCGGCTATGGCTACACCTTC. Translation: CASNSQGGGYGYTF.

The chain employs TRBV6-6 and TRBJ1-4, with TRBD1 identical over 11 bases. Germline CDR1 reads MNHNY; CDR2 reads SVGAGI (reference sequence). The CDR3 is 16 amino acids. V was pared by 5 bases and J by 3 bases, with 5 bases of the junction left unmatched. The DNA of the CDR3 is TGTGCCAGCAGTACCGGGACAGGGGGTTCTAATGAAAAACTGTTTTTT. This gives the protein CASSTGTGGSNEKLFF.

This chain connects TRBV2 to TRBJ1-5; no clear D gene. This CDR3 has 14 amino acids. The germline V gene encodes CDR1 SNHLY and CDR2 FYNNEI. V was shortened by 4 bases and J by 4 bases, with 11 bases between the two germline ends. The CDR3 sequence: CASSGVVQNQPQHF. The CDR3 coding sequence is TGTGCCAGCAGTGGGGTTGTACAGAATCAGCCCCAGCATTTT.

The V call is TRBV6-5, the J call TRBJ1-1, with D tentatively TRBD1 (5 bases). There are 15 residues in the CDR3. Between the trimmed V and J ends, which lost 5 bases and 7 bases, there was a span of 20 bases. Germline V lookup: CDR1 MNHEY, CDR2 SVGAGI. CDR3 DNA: TGTGCCAGCAGTCGCTTTCAGGGAGCCCTAGGTGAAGCTTTCTTT. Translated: CASSRFQGALGEAFF.

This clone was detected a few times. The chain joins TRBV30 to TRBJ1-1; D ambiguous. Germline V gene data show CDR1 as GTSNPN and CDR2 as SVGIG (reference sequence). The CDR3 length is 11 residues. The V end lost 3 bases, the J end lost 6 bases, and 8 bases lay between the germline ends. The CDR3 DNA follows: TGTGCCTGGAGCCTGCGAGCTGAAGCTTTCTTT. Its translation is CAWSLRAEAFF. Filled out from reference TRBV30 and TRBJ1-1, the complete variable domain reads SQTIHQWPATLVQPVGSPLSLECTVEGTSNPNLYWYRQAAGRGLQLLFYSVGIGQISSEVPQNLSASRPQDRQFILSSKKLLLSDSGFYLCAWSLRAEAFFGQGTRLTVV.

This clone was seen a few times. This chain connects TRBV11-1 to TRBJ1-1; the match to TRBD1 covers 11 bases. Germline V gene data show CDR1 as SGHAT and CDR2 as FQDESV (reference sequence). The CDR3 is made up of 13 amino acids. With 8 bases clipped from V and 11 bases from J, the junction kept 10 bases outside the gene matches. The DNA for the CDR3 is TGTGCCAGCTCCCGGGACAGGGGGGCTTCTGCTTTCTTT. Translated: CASSRDRGASAFF.

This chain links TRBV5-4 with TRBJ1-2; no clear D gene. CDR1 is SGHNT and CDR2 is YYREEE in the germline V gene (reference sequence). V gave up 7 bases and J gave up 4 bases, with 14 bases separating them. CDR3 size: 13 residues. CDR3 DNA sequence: TGTGCCAGCCACCAAGGGAGGTCCTATGGCTACACCTTC. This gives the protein CASHQGRSYGYTF.

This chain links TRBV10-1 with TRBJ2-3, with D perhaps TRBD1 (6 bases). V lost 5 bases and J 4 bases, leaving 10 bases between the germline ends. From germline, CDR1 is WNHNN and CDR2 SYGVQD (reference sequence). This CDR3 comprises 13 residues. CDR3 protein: CASSSGTPDTQYF. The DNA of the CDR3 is TGCGCCAGCAGTAGTGGGACACCAGATACGCAGTATTTT.

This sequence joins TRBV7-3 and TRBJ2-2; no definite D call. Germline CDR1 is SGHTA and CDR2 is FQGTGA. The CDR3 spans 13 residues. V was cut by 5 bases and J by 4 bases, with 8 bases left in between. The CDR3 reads CASSPDFTGELFF. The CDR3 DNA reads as TGTGCCAGCAGCCCCGACTTCACCGGGGAGCTGTTTTTT.

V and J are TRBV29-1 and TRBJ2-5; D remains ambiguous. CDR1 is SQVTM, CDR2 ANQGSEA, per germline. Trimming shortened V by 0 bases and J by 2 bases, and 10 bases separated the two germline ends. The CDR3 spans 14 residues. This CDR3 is CSVEDLGKQETQYF. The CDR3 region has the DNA TGCAGCGTTGAAGATTTGGGGAAACAAGAGACCCAGTACTTC. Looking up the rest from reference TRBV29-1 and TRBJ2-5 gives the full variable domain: SAVISQKPSRDICQRGTSLTIQCQVDSQVTMMFWYRQQPGQSLTLIATANQGSEATYESGFVIDKFPISRPNLTFSTLTVSNMSPEDSSIYLCSVEDLGKQETQYFGPGTRLLVL.

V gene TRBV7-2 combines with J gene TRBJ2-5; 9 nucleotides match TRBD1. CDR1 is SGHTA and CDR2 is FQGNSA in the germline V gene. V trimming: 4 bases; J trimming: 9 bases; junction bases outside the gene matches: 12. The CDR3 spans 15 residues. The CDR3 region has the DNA TGTGCCAGCAGCTCCCCGGGACAGGGATATGGGGCCCAGTACTTC. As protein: CASSSPGQGYGAQYF.

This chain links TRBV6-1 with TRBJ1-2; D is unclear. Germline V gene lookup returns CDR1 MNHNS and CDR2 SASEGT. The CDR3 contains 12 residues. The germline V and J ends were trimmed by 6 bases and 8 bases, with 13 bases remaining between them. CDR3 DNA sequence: TGTGCCAGCAGGGCGGGTCCGGGGGGCTACACCTTC. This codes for CASRAGPGGYTF.

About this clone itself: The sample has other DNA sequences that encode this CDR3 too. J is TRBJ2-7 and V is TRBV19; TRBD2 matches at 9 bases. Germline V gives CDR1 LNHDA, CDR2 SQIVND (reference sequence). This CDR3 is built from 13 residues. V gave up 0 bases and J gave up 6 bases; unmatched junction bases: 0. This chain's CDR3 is CASSIELAGEQYF. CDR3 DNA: TGTGCCAGTAGTATAGAACTAGCGGGCGAGCAGTACTTC. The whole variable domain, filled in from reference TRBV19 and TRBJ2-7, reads DGGITQSPKYLFRKEGQNVTLSCEQNLNHDAMYWYRQDPGQGLRLIYYSQIVNDFQKGDIAEGYSVSREKKESFPLTVTSAQKNPTAFYLCASSIELAGEQYFGPGTRLTVT.

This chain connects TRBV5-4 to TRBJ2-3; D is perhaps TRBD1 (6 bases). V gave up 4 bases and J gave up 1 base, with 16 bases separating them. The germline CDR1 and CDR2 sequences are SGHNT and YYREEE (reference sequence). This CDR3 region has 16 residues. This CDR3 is CASSKGDGRRTDTQYF. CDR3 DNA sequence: TGTGCCAGCAGCAAGGGGGACGGAAGACGCACAGATACGCAGTATTTT.

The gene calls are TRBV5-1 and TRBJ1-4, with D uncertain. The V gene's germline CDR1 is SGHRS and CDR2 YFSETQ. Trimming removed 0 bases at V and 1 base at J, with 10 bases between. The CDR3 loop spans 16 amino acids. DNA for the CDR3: TGCGCCAGCAGCTTGGCCGCGAGTAGAACTAATGAAAAACTGTTTTTT. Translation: CASSLAASRTNEKLFF.

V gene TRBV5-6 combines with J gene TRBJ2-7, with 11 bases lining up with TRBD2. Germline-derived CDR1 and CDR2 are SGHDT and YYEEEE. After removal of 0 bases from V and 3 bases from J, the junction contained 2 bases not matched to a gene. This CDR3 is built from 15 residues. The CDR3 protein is CASSLGLAGGYEQYF. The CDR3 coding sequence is TGTGCCAGCAGCTTGGGGCTAGCGGGAGGCTACGAGCAGTACTTC.